Detailed here is one T cell receptor (beta chain). What it recognizes is unknown. Sequencing was at survey level. Here immunoSEQ multiplex PCR was the method, and the copy in TCRdb shows in-frame clones only, minus some. The profile shows about 46,000 clones, about 86% of them singletons. This record belongs to a study of fetal regulatory T cell absence and autoimmunity. Turning to the study itself: Exocrine pancreas autoimmunity occurred in IPEX patients lacking clinical diabetes. Study-wide findings and caveats: Cord blood and pancreas showed broadly similar TRB gene family usage. Some top pancreas TCR clones were over 80-fold enriched versus cord blood.

The CDR3 totals 20 residues. Germline loops: CDR1 SGHDN, CDR2 FVKESK. J was trimmed by 1 base and V by 0 bases; bases with no gene match: 13. The sequenced sample was cord blood. The receptor was derived from a newborn boy with IPEX syndrome. The J gene is TRBJ2-2, the V gene TRBV14; TRBD2 matches at 8 bases. The CDR3 is CASSQDRQIAGIGNTGELFF. The DNA for the CDR3 is TGTGCCAGCAGCCAAGATCGACAGATAGCGGGAATAGGGAACACCGGGGAGCTGTTTTTT.